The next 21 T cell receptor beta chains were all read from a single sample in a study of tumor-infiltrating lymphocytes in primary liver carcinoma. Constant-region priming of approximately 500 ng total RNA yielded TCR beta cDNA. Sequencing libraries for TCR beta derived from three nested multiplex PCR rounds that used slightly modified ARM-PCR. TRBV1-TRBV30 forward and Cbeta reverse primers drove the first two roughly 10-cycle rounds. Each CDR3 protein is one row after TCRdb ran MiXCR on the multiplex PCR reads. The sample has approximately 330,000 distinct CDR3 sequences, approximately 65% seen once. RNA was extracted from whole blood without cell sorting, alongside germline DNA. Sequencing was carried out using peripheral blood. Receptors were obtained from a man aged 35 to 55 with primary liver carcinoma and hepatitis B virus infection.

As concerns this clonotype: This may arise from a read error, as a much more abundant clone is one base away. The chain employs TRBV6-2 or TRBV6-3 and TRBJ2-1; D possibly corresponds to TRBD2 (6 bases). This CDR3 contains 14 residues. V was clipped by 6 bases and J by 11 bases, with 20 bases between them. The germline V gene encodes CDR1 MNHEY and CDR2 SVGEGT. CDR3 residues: CASRGQRDWVKQFF. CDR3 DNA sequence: TGTGCCAGCAGGGGCCAGAGGGACTGGGTGAAGCAGTTCTTC.

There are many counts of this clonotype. CDR3 sequence (DNA): TGTGCCAGCAGTGGGACTAGCGGGGCTGGTGCGGGAAATGAGCAGTTCTTC. It yields the protein CASSGTSGAGAGNEQFF. The rearrangement uses TRBV4-2 and TRBJ2-1; 13 positions match TRBD2. This CDR3 has 17 residues. Germline CDR1 LGHNA, CDR2 YNFKEQ. V trimming: 6 bases; J trimming: 7 bases; junction bases outside the gene matches: 12.

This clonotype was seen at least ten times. CDR3 protein: CASSLFSSGNTIYF. The CDR3 DNA reads TGTGCCAGCAGCTTATTCAGCTCTGGAAACACCATATATTTT. V usage is TRBV11-2 and J usage is TRBJ1-3, with D unresolved. This CDR3 has 14 amino acids. Germline CDR1 SGHAT, CDR2 FQNNGV. The ends were cut back, 2 bases at V and 0 bases at J, with 5 bases in the middle.

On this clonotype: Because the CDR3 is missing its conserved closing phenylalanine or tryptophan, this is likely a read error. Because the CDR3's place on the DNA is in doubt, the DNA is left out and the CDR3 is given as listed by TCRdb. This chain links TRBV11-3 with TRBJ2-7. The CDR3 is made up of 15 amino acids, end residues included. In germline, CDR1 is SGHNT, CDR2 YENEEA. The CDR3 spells CASSYKRRLRPEQHL.

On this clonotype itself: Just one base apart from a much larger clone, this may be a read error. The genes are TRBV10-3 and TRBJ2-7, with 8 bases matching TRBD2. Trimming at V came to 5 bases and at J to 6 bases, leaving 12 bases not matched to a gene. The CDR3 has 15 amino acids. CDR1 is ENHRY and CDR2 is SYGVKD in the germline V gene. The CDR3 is CAISTGGGVPSEQYF. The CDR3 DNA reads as TGTGCCATCAGTACCGGGGGGGGAGTGCCATCCGAGCAGTACTTC.

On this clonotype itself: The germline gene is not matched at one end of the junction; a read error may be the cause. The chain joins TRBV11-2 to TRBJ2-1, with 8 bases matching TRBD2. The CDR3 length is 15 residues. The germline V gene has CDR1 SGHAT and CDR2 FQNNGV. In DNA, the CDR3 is TGTGCCAGCACCTTGCGGGGGGCGGAGTACAATCAGCAGTTCTTC. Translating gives CASTLRGAEYNQQFF.

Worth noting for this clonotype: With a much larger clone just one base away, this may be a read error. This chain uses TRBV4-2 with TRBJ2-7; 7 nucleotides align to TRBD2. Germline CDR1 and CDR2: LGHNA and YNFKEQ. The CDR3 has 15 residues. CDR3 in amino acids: CVSSQGASGDYEQYF. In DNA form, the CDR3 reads TGTGTCAGCAGCCAAGGTGCCAGCGGGGATTACGAGCAGTACTTC.

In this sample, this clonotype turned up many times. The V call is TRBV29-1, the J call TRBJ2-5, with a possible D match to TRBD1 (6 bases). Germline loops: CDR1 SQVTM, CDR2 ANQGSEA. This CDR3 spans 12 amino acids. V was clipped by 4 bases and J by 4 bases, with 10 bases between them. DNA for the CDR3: TGCAGCGTTGCGGCAGGGGCAGAGACCCAGTACTTC. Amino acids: CSVAAGAETQYF.

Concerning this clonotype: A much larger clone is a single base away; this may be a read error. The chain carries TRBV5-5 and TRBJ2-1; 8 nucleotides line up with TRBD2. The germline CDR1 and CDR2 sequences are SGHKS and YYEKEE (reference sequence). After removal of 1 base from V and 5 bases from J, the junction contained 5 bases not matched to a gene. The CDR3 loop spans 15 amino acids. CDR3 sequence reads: CASSLNGRGNNEQFF. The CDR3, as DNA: TGTGCCAGCAGCTTGAACGGGAGGGGGAACAATGAGCAGTTCTTC.

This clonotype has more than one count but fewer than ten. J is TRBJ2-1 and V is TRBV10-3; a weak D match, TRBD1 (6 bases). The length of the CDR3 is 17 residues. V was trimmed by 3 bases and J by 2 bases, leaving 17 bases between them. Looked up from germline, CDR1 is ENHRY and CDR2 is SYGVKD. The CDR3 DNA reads TGTGCCATCAGTGAATCGGAACGGGGACACCCCTACAATGAGCAGTTCTTC. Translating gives CAISESERGHPYNEQFF.

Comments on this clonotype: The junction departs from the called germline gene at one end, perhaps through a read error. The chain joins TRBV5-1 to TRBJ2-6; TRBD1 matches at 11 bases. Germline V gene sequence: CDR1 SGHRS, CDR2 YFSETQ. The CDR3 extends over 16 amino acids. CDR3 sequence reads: CASSLGQGAGTNVLTF. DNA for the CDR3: TGCGCCAGCAGCCTCGGACAGGGGGCTGGGACCAACGTCCTGACTTTC.

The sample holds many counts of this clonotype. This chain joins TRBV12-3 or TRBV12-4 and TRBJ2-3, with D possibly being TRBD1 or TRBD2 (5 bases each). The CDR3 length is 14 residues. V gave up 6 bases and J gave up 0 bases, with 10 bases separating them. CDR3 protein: CASRDGASTDTQYF. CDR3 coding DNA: TGTGCCAGCAGGGACGGGGCTAGCACAGATACGCAGTATTTT.

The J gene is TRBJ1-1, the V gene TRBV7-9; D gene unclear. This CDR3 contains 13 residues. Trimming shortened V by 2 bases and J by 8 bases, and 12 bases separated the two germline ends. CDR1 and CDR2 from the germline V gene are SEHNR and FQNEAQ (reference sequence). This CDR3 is CASSLTYSSEAFF. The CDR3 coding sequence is TGTGCCAGCAGCTTAACCTACAGTAGCGAAGCTTTCTTT.

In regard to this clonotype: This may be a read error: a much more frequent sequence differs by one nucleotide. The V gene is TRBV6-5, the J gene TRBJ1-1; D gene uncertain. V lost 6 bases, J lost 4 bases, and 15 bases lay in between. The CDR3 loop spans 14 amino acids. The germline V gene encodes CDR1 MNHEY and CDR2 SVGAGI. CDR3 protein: CASRGAMSATEAFF. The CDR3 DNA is TGTGCCAGCAGGGGAGCTATGAGCGCCACTGAAGCTTTCTTT.

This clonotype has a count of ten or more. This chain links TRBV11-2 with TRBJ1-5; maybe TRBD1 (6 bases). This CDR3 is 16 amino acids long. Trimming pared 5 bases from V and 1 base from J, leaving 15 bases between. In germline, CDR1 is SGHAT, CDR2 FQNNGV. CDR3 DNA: TGTGCCAGCAGCGCCCTAACAGGGAACAGCAATCAGCCCCAGCATTTT. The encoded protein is CASSALTGNSNQPQHF.

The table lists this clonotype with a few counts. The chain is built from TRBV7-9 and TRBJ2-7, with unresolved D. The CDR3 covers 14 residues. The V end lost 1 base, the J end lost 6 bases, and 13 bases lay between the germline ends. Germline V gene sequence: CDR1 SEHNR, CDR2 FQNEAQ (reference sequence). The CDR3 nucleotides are TGTGCCAGCAGCTTAGTGGGCGCGACGGGCGAGCAGTACTTC. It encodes CASSLVGATGEQYF.

The CDR3 coding sequence is TGTGCCTGGAGGGGACAGGGGGTTTATCAGCAGTACTTC. Its protein product is CAWRGQGVYQQYF. The V call is TRBV30, the J call TRBJ2-7; 11 nucleotides line up with TRBD1. The germline CDR1 and CDR2 sequences are GTSNPN and SVGIG (reference sequence). After removal of 3 bases from V and 8 bases from J, the junction contained 6 bases not matched to a gene. The CDR3 length is 13 residues.

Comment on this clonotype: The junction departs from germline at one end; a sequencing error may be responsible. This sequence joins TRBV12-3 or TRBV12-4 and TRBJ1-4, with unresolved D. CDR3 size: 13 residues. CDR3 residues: CASSLAEDEKQFF. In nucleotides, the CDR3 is TGTGCCAGCAGTTTAGCGGAGGATGAAAAACAGTTTTTT.

The CDR3 region has the DNA TGTGCCAGCAGCTTGAATGCAGAGTTTTTTTACGAGCAGTACTTC. Translated: CASSLNAEFFYEQYF. The chain links TRBV11-2 to TRBJ2-7; D ambiguous. The CDR3 has 15 amino acids. CDR1 and CDR2 from the germline V gene are SGHAT and FQNNGV. Trimming took off 3 bases at V and 4 bases at J, with 16 bases between the two ends.

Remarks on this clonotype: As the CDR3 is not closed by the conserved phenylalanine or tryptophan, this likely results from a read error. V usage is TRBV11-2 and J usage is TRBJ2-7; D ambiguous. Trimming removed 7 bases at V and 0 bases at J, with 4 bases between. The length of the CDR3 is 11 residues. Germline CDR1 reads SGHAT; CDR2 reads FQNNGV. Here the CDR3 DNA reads TGTGCCAGCAACCACTCCTACGAGCAGTACTAC. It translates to CASNHSYEQYY.

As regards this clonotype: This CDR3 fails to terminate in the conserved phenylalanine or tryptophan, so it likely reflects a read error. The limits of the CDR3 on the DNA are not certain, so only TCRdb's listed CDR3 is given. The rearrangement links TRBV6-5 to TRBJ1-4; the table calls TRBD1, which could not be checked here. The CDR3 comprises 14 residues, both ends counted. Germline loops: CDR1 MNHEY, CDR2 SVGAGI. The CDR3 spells CASTAAGVNEKLVS.